These 32 T cell receptor beta chains share one sample of origin, sequenced in a study of blood T cell repertoires in COVID-19. Measured with immunoSEQ multiplex PCR; TCRdb has only the in-frame clones, and not every one. Of some 330,000 clones in the sample, over 70% were seen once. What was sequenced was PBMCs or T cells enriched from blood (not recorded which). The receptors derive from a man aged 25-45 years who had recovered from COVID-19.

J is TRBJ2-5 and V is TRBV12-3 or TRBV12-4, with a possible D match to TRBD1 (5 bases). This CDR3 is 13 amino acids long. V lost 5 bases and J lost 6, with 13 bases in between. The CDR3 protein is CASSPGQKQTQYF. The CDR3 DNA reads as TGTGCCAGCAGTCCCGGACAAAAGCAGACCCAGTACTTC.

The chain links TRBV29-1 to TRBJ1-2, with 9 bases fitting TRBD1. CDR3 length: 15 amino acids. CDR1 and CDR2 (germline): SQVTM, ANQGSEA. Trimming cost V 2 bases and J 4 bases; bases outside gene matches: 8. The CDR3 nucleotides read TGCAGCGTTGAACCTCGGACAGGGGATCCCTATGGCTACACCTTC. Its translation: CSVEPRTGDPYGYTF.

This clone was picked up a small number of times. The V gene is TRBV10-3, the J gene TRBJ2-2, with D possibly being TRBD1 (6 bases). The ends were cut back, 11 bases at V and 0 bases at J, with 13 bases in the middle. CDR1 and CDR2 from the germline V gene are ENHRY and SYGVKD. This CDR3 is 14 amino acids long. CDR3 region: CAARQASNTGELFF. The CDR3 DNA follows: TGTGCCGCCAGACAGGCCTCGAACACCGGGGAGCTGTTTTTT.

The V call is TRBV13, the J call TRBJ1-6, with 7 bases lining up with TRBD1. J was trimmed by 4 bases and V by 6 bases; bases with no gene match: 6. The length of the CDR3 is 15 residues. Germline V CDR1 and CDR2: PRHDT, FYEKMQ (reference sequence). For the CDR3, the DNA is TGTGCCAGCAGGCCTACAGGGGATTATAATTCACCCCTCCACTTT. It encodes CASRPTGDYNSPLHF.

This chain connects TRBV5-6 to TRBJ2-5; possibly TRBD2 for D (6 bases). From germline, CDR1 is SGHDT and CDR2 YYEEEE. This CDR3 region has 16 residues. Trimming left V 0 bases short and J 0 bases short, with 12 bases between. The CDR3 DNA sequence: TGTGCCAGCAGCTTGGCCAGTAGCGGCGACCAAGAGACCCAGTACTTC. Its translation: CASSLASSGDQETQYF.

This clone was observed a few times. This sequence joins TRBV27 and TRBJ2-7; 8 positions match TRBD1. The CDR3 consists of 16 residues. In germline, CDR1 is MNHEY, CDR2 SMNVEV (reference sequence). Unmatched junction bases numbered 8, after V lost 3 bases and J lost 1 base. The CDR3 is CASSFRPDRESYEQYF. CDR3 nucleotide sequence: TGTGCCAGCAGTTTTCGGCCGGACAGGGAGTCCTACGAGCAGTACTTC.

V and J are TRBV10-3 and TRBJ2-5, with TRBD1 matching over 7 bases. Germline loops: CDR1 ENHRY, CDR2 SYGVKD. The J segment lost 3 bases and the V segment lost 5 bases, leaving 6 bases of the junction unmatched. The CDR3 covers 14 residues. In DNA form, the CDR3 reads TGTGCCATCAGTTGGGACAGACTCGAAGAGACCCAGTACTTC. Encoded protein: CAISWDRLEETQYF.

The chain links TRBV4-1 to TRBJ1-1; D remains unclear. CDR1 is MGHRA and CDR2 is YSYEKL in the germline V gene. Trimming cost V 0 bases and J 7 bases, with 12 bases left between them. The CDR3 runs 14 residues. The CDR3 region has the DNA TGCGCCAGCAGCCAAGATTCGGAGGGTCTTGAAGCTTTCTTT. Its protein product is CASSQDSEGLEAFF.

The V gene is TRBV29-1, the J gene TRBJ1-1, with no clear D. V lost 6 bases and J 3 bases, leaving 11 bases between the germline ends. This CDR3 spans 12 amino acids. The germline V gene has CDR1 SQVTM and CDR2 ANQGSEA. The chain's CDR3 is CSVIVSDTEAFF. CDR3 nucleotides: TGCAGCGTGATCGTCTCGGACACTGAAGCTTTCTTT.

The chain recombines TRBV5-4 with TRBJ1-3, with D unresolved. The CDR3 sequence is 15 residues long. Per germline, CDR1 SGHNT and CDR2 YYREEE (reference sequence). Trimming took 4 bases from V and 0 from J, leaving 11 bases between them. The CDR3 nucleotides are TGTGCCAGCAGCCCCTCAGGCAGCTCTGGAAACACCATATATTTT. Translated, it gives CASSPSGSSGNTIYF.

V usage is TRBV5-1 and J usage is TRBJ2-7, with 11 nucleotides matching TRBD1. Germline loops: CDR1 SGHRS, CDR2 YFSETQ. The CDR3 contains 18 residues. Trimming at V came to 5 bases and at J to 0 bases, leaving 13 bases not matched to a gene. CDR3 region: CASSYGVPGTGGSYEQYF. For the CDR3, the DNA is TGCGCCAGCAGTTATGGAGTTCCCGGGACAGGGGGCTCCTACGAGCAGTACTTC. Looking up the rest from reference TRBV5-1 and TRBJ2-7 gives the full variable domain: KAGVTQTPRYLIKTRGQQVTLSCSPISGHRSVSWYQQTPGQGLQFLFEYFSETQRNKGNFPGRFSGRQFSNSRSEMNVSTLELGDSALYLCASSYGVPGTGGSYEQYFGPGTRLTVT.

The chain joins TRBV5-1 to TRBJ2-3, with D possibly being TRBD2 (5 bases). Deletions cut 0 bases from V and 1 base from J, with 9 bases between. This CDR3 comprises 15 residues. Germline values: CDR1 SGHRS, CDR2 YFSETQ. Here the CDR3 DNA reads TGCGCCAGCAGCTTGGGCGGGTCTGGCACAGATACGCAGTATTTT. Translating gives CASSLGGSGTDTQYF.

This clone was recorded only once. The J gene is TRBJ2-5, the V gene TRBV10-3; TRBD1 is a possible D gene (5 bases). V lost 8 bases and J lost 5, with 9 bases in between. Germline V gives CDR1 ENHRY, CDR2 SYGVKD. The length of the CDR3 is 11 residues. CDR3 loop: CAIQGAETQYF. As DNA, the CDR3 is TGTGCCATCCAAGGGGCCGAGACCCAGTACTTC.

The chain uses TRBV7-3 and TRBJ1-2; D might be TRBD1 (6 bases). The CDR3 length is 14 residues. The V gene lost 5 bases and the J gene lost 7 bases, with 17 bases spanning the gap. Germline CDR1 and CDR2: SGHTA and FQGTGA. The CDR3 bases are TGTGCCAGCAGCCCCGATGGCCAGGGGTTTGGCTACACCTTC. The encoded protein is CASSPDGQGFGYTF. Full variable domain (missing parts from reference TRBV7-3 and TRBJ1-2): GAGVSQTPSNKVTEKGKYVELRCDPISGHTALYWYRQSLGQGPEFLIYFQGTGAADDSGLPNDRFFAVRPEGSVSTLKIQRTERGDSAVYLCASSPDGQGFGYTFGSGTRLTVV.

The V call is TRBV30, the J call TRBJ2-7; weak D call: TRBD1 (6 bases). The germline V gene encodes CDR1 GTSNPN and CDR2 SVGIG (reference sequence). This CDR3 has 12 residues. Between the trimmed V and J ends, which lost 2 bases and 2 bases, there was a span of 7 bases. This chain's CDR3 is CAWSYRAYEQYF. The CDR3 DNA reads as TGTGCCTGGAGTTACAGGGCCTACGAGCAGTACTTC.

The V call is TRBV19, the J call TRBJ2-3; no firm D call. Trimming took off 5 bases at V and 6 bases at J, with 9 bases between the two ends. CDR1 LNHDA and CDR2 SQIVND come from the germline V gene (reference sequence). The CDR3 sequence is 12 residues long. For the CDR3, the DNA is TGTGCCAGTAGTCACCGGAGCGATACGCAGTATTTT. This encodes CASSHRSDTQYF.

This chain joins TRBV5-1 and TRBJ2-3, with 12 bases matching TRBD2. The V segment lost 3 bases and the J segment 6 bases; nucleotides outside the gene matches: 8. The CDR3 is made up of 16 amino acids. Germline CDR1 is SGHRS and CDR2 is YFSETQ. The CDR3 sequence is CASSSGLAGHLDTQYF. In DNA, the CDR3 is TGCGCCAGCAGCTCCGGACTAGCGGGGCATCTGGATACGCAGTATTTT.

The rearrangement uses TRBV7-9 and TRBJ1-1; 10 bases fit TRBD1. Germline assignment: CDR1 SEHNR and CDR2 FQNEAQ (reference sequence). The junction had 8 bases not matched to a gene; V was cut back by 3 bases and J by 4 bases. CDR3 length: 16 residues. CDR3 sequence (DNA): TGTGCCAGCAGCTTTGACAGGGGGCAGGGGAGCACTGAAGCTTTCTTT. It specifies CASSFDRGQGSTEAFF.

The J gene is TRBJ1-2, the V gene TRBV21-1; TRBD1, the table's D call, was not compared with the DNA. TRBV21-1 is given as a pseudogene. The CDR3 is 14 residues long. The CDR3 reads CASTLPPGRPGYTF. The CDR3 region has the DNA TGTGCCAGCACCCTTCCCCCAGGGCGCCCTGGCTACACCTTC.

This clone was detected only a few times. This sequence joins TRBV7-9 and TRBJ1-1; TRBD1 agrees at 8 bases. V lost 4 bases to trimming and J lost 10 bases; unmatched junction nucleotides: 5. Germline V gene lookup returns CDR1 SEHNR and CDR2 FQNEAQ (reference sequence). The CDR3 is made up of 12 amino acids. The CDR3 here is CASSSQQGGAFF. CDR3 nucleotides: TGTGCCAGCAGCTCCCAACAGGGGGGAGCTTTCTTT. Full variable domain (rest looked up from reference TRBV7-9 and TRBJ1-1): DTGVSQNPRHKITKRGQNVTFRCDPISEHNRLYWYRQTLGQGPEFLTYFQNEAQLEKSRLLSDRFSAERPKGSFSTLEIQRTEQGDSAMYLCASSSQQGGAFFGQGTRLTVV.

The chain combines TRBV28 with TRBJ1-1, with 11 bases aligning to TRBD1. Germline CDR1 and CDR2: MDHEN and SYDVKM. The CDR3 has 15 amino acids. V shed 3 bases, J shed 9 bases, and the junction held 9 bases outside the gene matches. DNA of the CDR3: TGTGCCAGCAGTTTTGGGACAGGGGGGGATTGGAAAGCTTTCTTT. It specifies CASSFGTGGDWKAFF.

This clone was seen just once. The rearrangement joins TRBV27 to TRBJ2-2, with 14 bases identical to TRBD2. Germline loops: CDR1 MNHEY, CDR2 SMNVEV (reference sequence). Unmatched junction bases numbered 3, after V lost 4 bases and J lost 5 bases. This CDR3 spans 16 amino acids. Written as DNA, the CDR3 is TGTGCCAGCAGTTCGACTAGCGGGGGGGCGACCGGGGAGCTGTTTTTT. This codes for CASSSTSGGATGELFF.

J is TRBJ2-1 and V is TRBV2; 9 bases agree with TRBD2. V shed 4 bases, J shed 7 bases, and the junction held 5 bases outside the gene matches. CDR1 is SNHLY, CDR2 FYNNEI, per germline. The CDR3 has 14 amino acids. The CDR3 loop is CASSARGGLNEQFF. The CDR3 DNA is TGTGCCAGCAGTGCGCGGGGGGGCCTGAATGAGCAGTTCTTC.

The V call is TRBV5-1, the J call TRBJ1-4, with D perhaps matching TRBD1 (5 bases). Trimming pared 4 bases from V and 3 bases from J, leaving 13 bases between. This CDR3 has 15 amino acids. The germline V gene encodes CDR1 SGHRS and CDR2 YFSETQ. The CDR3 DNA follows: TGCGCCAGCAGCGCCCTGGGGCAGGCTAATGAAAAACTGTTTTTT. Residues: CASSALGQANEKLFF.

The chain has TRBV19 and TRBJ1-5, with D unclear. Deletions cut 0 bases from V and 0 bases from J, with 6 bases between. This CDR3 comprises 15 residues. Germline V gives CDR1 LNHDA, CDR2 SQIVND (reference sequence). Written as DNA, the CDR3 is TGTGCCAGTAGTATAGAGAACGGTAGCAATCAGCCCCAGCATTTT. Encoded protein: CASSIENGSNQPQHF.

The chain links TRBV6-5 to TRBJ2-7; possible D gene TRBD2, 5 bases. This CDR3 region has 12 residues. Germline V gene lookup returns CDR1 MNHEY and CDR2 SVGAGI. The germline V and J ends were trimmed by 2 bases and 5 bases, with 7 bases remaining between them. The CDR3 protein is CASSYGGNEQYF. CDR3 DNA sequence: TGTGCCAGCAGTTACGGAGGAAACGAGCAGTACTTC.

The rearrangement uses TRBV12-3 or TRBV12-4 and TRBJ2-7, with TRBD1 matching over 7 bases. V shed 6 bases, J shed 7 bases, and the junction held 6 bases outside the gene matches. The CDR3 runs 12 residues. The CDR3 is CASSPGGREQYF. CDR3 coding DNA: TGTGCCAGCAGCCCAGGGGGTAGGGAGCAGTACTTC.

This sequence joins TRBV28 and TRBJ1-3; 9 bases line up with TRBD1. V dropped 2 bases and J dropped 2; count of bases not matched to a gene: 10. CDR1 is MDHEN and CDR2 is SYDVKM in the germline V gene. This CDR3 is 18 amino acids long. DNA for the CDR3: TGTGCCAGCAGTTTAATGGGACAGGGACATATTCCTGGAAACACCATATATTTT. This translates into CASSLMGQGHIPGNTIYF.

CDR3 DNA sequence: TGTGCCACCAGTGACCCGGGACAGTCCCGCACAGATACGCAGTATTTT. Its protein product is CATSDPGQSRTDTQYF. The gene calls are TRBV24-1 and TRBJ2-3, with 7 bases lining up with TRBD1. V trimming: 4 bases; J trimming: 1 base; junction bases outside the gene matches: 7. CDR3 length equals 16 residues. The germline V gene encodes CDR1 KGHDR and CDR2 SFDVKD.

The chain uses TRBV28 and TRBJ1-5, with 7 bases that match TRBD1. V was pared by 6 bases and J by 4 bases, with 9 bases of the junction left unmatched. Germline V gene sequence: CDR1 MDHEN, CDR2 SYDVKM. CDR3 length: 15 amino acids. The CDR3 spells CASSVDRVGNQPQHF. CDR3 in DNA: TGTGCCAGCAGCGTAGACAGGGTGGGAAATCAGCCCCAGCATTTT.

The chain is built from TRBV6-5 and TRBJ2-7, with D possibly TRBD1 on 5 matching bases. With 0 bases removed from V and 6 bases from J, the gap between germline ends came to 9 bases. The V gene's germline CDR1 is MNHEY and CDR2 SVGAGI. The CDR3 contains 13 residues. The CDR3: CASSYSGRVEQYF. The CDR3 region has the DNA TGTGCCAGCAGTTACTCGGGCAGGGTCGAGCAGTACTTC.

This clone was seen a few times. V usage is TRBV9 and J usage is TRBJ2-3; D may be TRBD2 (5 bases). The CDR3 loop spans 17 amino acids. CDR1 SGDLS and CDR2 YYNGEE come from the germline V gene. V lost 0 bases, J lost 1 base, and 15 bases lay in between. This chain's CDR3 is CASSVAGPGGRTDTQYF. The CDR3 region has the DNA TGTGCCAGCAGCGTAGCTGGCCCTGGAGGCCGCACAGATACGCAGTATTTT. Variable domain in full (rest from reference TRBV9 and TRBJ2-3): DSGVTQTPKHLITATGQRVTLRCSPRSGDLSVYWYQQSLDQGLQFLIQYYNGEERAKGNILERFSAQQFPDLHSELNLSSLELGDSALYFCASSVAGPGGRTDTQYFGPGTRLTVL.